This T cell receptor (beta chain) was documented in a study of T cell responses to AZD1222 COVID-19 vaccine. General study findings and limits: An increase in Spike-specific TCR breadth and depth was observed after two AZD1222 doses. Just five to seven AZD1222 recipients tested seropositive at baseline.

Clones were sequenced by immunoSEQ multiplex PCR, and TCRdb holds only the in-frame ones, with some missing. The sample includes over 85,000 clones, 85% to 90% of them seen just once. The CDR3 covers 14 residues. Trimming left V 0 bases short and J 7 bases short, with 14 bases between. The germline V gene encodes CDR1 SGHNT and CDR2 YYREEE (reference sequence). Turning to this clone: Its antigen is not known.

The source material was peripheral blood, sampled 28 days after the second AZD1222 dose. The V call is TRBV5-4, the J call TRBJ2-7, with no clear D. The source of this sequence is an adult who received the AZD1222 COVID-19 vaccine. The CDR3 DNA sequence: TGTGCCAGCAGCTTGGATGGCGGTAGTATGGAGCAGTACTTC. Its translation is CASSLDGGSMEQYF.